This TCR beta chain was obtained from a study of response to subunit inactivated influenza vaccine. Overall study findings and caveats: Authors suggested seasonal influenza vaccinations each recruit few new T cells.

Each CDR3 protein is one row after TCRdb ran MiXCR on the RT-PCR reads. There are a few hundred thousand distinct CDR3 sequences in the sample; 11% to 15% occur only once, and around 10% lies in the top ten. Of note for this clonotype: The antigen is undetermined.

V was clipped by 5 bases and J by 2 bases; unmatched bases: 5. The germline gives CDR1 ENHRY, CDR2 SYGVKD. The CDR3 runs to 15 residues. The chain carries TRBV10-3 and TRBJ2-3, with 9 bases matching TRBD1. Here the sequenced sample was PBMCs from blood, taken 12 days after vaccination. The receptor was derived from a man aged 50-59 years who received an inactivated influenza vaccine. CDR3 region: CAISRQGVDTDTQYF. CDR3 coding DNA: TGTGCCATCAGTAGACAGGGGGTAGACACAGATACGCAGTATTTT.